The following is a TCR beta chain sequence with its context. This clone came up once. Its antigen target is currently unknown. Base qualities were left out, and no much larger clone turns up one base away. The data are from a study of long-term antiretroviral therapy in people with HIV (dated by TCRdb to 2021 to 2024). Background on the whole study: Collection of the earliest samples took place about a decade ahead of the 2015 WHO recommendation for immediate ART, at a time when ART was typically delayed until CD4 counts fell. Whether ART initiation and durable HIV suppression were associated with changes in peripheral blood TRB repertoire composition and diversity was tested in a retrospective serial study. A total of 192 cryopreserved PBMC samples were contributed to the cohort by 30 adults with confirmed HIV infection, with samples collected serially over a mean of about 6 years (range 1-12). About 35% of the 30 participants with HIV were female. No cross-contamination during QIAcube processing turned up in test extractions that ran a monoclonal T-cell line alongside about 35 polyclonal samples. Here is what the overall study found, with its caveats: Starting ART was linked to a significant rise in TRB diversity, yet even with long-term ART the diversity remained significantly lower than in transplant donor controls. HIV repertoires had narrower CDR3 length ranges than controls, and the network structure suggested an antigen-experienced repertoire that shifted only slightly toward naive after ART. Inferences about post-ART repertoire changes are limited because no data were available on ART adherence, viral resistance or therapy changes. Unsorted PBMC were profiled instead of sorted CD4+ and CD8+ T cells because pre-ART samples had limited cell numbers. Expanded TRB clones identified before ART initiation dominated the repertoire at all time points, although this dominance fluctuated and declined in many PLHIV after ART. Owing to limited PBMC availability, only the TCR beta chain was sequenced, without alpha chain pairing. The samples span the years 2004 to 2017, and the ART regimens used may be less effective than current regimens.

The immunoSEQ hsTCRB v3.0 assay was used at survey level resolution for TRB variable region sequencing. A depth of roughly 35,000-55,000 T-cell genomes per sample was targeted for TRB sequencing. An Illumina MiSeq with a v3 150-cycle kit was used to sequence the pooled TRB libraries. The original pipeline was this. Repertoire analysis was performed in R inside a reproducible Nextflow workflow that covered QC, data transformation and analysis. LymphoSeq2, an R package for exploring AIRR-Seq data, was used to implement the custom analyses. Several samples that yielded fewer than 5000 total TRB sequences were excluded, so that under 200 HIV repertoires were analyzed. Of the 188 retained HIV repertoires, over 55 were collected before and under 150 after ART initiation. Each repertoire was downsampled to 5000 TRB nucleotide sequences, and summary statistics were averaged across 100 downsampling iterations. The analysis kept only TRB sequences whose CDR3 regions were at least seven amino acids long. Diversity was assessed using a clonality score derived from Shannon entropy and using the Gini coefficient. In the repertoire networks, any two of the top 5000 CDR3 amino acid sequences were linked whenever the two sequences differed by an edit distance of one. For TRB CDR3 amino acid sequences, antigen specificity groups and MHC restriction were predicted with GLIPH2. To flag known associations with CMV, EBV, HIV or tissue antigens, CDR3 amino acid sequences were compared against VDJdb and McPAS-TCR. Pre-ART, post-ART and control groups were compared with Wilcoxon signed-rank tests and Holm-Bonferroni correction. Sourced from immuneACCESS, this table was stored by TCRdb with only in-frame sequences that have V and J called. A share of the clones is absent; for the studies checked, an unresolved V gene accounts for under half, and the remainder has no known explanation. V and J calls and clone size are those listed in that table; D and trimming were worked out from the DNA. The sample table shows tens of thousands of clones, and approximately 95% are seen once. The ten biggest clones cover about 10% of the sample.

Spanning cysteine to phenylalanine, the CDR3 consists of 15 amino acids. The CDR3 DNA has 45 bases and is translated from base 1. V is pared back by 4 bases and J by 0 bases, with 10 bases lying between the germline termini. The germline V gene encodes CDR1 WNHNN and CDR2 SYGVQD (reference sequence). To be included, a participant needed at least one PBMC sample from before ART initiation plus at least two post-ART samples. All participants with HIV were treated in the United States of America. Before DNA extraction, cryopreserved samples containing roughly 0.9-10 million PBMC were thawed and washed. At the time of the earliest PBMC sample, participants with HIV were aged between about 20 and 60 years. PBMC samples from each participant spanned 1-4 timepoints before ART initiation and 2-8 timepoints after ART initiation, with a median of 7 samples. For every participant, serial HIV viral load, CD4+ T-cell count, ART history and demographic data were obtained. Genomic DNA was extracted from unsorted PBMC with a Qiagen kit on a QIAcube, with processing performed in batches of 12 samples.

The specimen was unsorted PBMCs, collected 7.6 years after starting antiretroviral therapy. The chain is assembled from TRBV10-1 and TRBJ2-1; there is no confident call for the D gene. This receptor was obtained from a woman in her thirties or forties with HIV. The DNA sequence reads TGCGCCAGCAGTGCCGGAATGAGCTCCTACAATGAGCAGTTCTTC. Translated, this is CASSAGMSSYNEQFF.